This T cell receptor beta chain was retrieved from a study of read filtering for tumor transcriptome and immune sequencing. From about 400 ng of RNA, a library with molecular barcoded alpha/delta and beta/gamma adaptors was made. TCRdb called the reads again in MiXCR, with one record for every CDR3 protein. The sample carries approximately 45,000 distinct CDR3 sequences, about 20% recorded once. Germline V gene data show CDR1 as SGHTA and CDR2 as FQGNSA. CDR3 length: 13 residues. The V end lost 3 bases, the J end lost 4 bases, and 9 bases lay between the germline ends. This clonotype was seen many times. Every patient had bone marrow sampled while the disease was active.

The receptor comes from a donor at least 40 years old with multiple myeloma. The chain uses TRBV7-2 and TRBJ1-1; D is unclear. The sample was a population of CD138-negative cells sorted from bone marrow. The CDR3 coding sequence is TGTGCCAGCAGCTTGGGCCCGCTCACTGAAGCTTTCTTT. It encodes CASSLGPLTEAFF. Full variable domain (missing parts from reference TRBV7-2 and TRBJ1-1): GAGVSQSPSNKVTEKGKDVELRCDPISGHTALYWYRQSLGQGLEFLIYFQGNSAPDKSGLPSDRFSAERTGGSVSTLTIQRTQQEDSAVYLCASSLGPLTEAFFGQGTRLTVV.